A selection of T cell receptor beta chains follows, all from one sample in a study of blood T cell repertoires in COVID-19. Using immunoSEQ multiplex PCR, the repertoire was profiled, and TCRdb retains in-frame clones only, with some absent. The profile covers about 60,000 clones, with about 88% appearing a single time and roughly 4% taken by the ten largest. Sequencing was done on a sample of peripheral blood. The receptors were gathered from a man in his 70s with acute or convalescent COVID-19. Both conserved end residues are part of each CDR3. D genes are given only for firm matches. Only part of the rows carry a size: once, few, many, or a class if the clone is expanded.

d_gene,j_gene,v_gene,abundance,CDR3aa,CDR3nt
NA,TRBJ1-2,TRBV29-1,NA,CSVDTNYGYTF,TGCAGCGTTGACACTAACTATGGCTACACCTTC
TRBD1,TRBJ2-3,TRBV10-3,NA,CAISESYPGTGATDTQYF,TGTGCCATCAGTGAGTCGTACCCGGGGACAGGGGCCACAGATACGCAGTATTTT
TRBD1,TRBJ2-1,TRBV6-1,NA,CASSGGKTGIYNEQFF,TGTGCCAGCAGTGGGGGTAAGACAGGGATCTACAATGAGCAGTTCTTC
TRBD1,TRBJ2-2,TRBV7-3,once,CASRSGTGPNTGELFF,TGTGCCAGCAGATCCGGGACAGGGCCGAACACCGGGGAGCTGTTTTTT
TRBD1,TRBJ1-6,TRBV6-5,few,CASSYETGESSPLHF,TGTGCCAGCAGTTACGAGACAGGGGAGTCATCACCCCTCCACTTT
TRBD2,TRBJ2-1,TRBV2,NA,CASSEELAGINEQFF,TGTGCCAGCAGTGAAGAACTAGCGGGGATAAATGAGCAGTTCTTC
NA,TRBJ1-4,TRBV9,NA,CASSATAGKEKLFF,TGTGCCAGCAGTGCGACGGCCGGGAAGGAAAAACTGTTTTTT
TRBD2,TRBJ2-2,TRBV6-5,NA,CASSYIAGTNTGELFF,TGTGCCAGCAGTTATATAGCGGGGACGAACACCGGGGAGCTGTTTTTT
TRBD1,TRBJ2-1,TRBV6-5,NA,CASSYTGGDWNEQFF,TGTGCCAGCAGTTACACAGGGGGCGACTGGAATGAGCAGTTCTTC
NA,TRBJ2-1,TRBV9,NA,CASSSPEGALSSYNEQFF,TGTGCCAGCAGCTCCCCCGAAGGGGCCCTCAGCTCCTACAATGAGCAGTTCTTC
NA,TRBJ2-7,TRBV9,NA,CASSARDWPAEQYF,TGTGCCAGCAGCGCCCGGGACTGGCCCGCCGAGCAGTACTTC
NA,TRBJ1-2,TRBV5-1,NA,CASSYTQNYGYTF,TGCGCCAGCAGCTATACACAGAACTATGGCTACACCTTC
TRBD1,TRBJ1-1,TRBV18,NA,CASSGTGALKNTEAFF,TGTGCCAGCTCAGGGACAGGGGCGCTTAAGAACACTGAAGCTTTCTTT